This T cell receptor (beta chain) was found in a study of blood T cell repertoires in COVID-19. Study as a whole: Samples came from the United States, Italy and Spain, spanning acute and convalescent COVID-19.

Self-reported history from a screening survey and questionnaire set each donor's cohort. V lost 0 bases and J lost 3; bases outside the gene matches: 3. The CDR3 sequence is 15 residues long. Germline V CDR1 and CDR2: LGHNA, YSLEER. Authors' data handling: Reference gene primer amplification gave estimated nucleated cell counts. The repertoire was sequenced with immunoSEQ multiplex PCR; TCRdb's copy has only in-frame clones and lacks some. The V and J calls and clone size come from that table; D and trimming were worked out from the DNA. Here the sample spans around 200,000 clones, around 88% being singletons.

The genes are TRBV4-3 and TRBJ2-7; TRBD1 aligns across 9 bases. The sample consisted of PBMCs or T cells enriched from blood (not recorded which). The source is a man in his forties with acute COVID-19. The CDR3 DNA sequence: TGCGCCAGCAGCCAAGATCGGGACAGGGTCTACGAGCAGTACTTC. It yields the protein CASSQDRDRVYEQYF.